Below are 17 T cell receptor beta chains sequenced from a single sample in a study of T cell responses to AZD1222 COVID-19 vaccine. Here immunoSEQ multiplex PCR was the method, and the copy in TCRdb shows in-frame clones only, minus some. In the table there are 130,000 to 150,000 clones, roughly nine tenths of which are singletons. Here the sequenced sample was peripheral blood, taken on day 0 of AZD1222 vaccination. Every receptor here comes from an adult in good health.

J is TRBJ2-1 and V is TRBV7-2, with D perhaps matching TRBD2 (5 bases). Per the germline V gene, CDR1 is SGHTA and CDR2 is FQGNSA. V was trimmed by 2 bases and J by 5 bases, leaving 7 bases between them. The CDR3 runs 13 residues. The CDR3, as DNA: TGTGCCAGCAGCTTATTACTAGACAATGAGCAGTTCTTC. It yields the protein CASSLLLDNEQFF.

This chain connects TRBV5-1 to TRBJ1-4; 8 bases line up with TRBD1. The CDR3 has 16 residues. V was pared by 0 bases and J by 4 bases, with 5 bases of the junction left unmatched. Germline CDR1 SGHRS, CDR2 YFSETQ. CDR3 nucleotides: TGCGCCAGCAGCTTGGCTGACAGGGGATATAATGAAAAACTGTTTTTT. Amino acids: CASSLADRGYNEKLFF.

This chain connects TRBV6-6 to TRBJ1-6; D unclear. Deletions cut 2 bases from V and 3 bases from J, with 8 bases between. The CDR3 is 15 amino acids. CDR1 is MNHNY, CDR2 SVGAGI, per germline (reference sequence). CDR3 protein: CASSYGSFYNSPLHF. Written as DNA, the CDR3 is TGTGCCAGCAGTTACGGCAGTTTCTATAATTCACCCCTCCACTTT.

The chain carries TRBV2 and TRBJ2-1, with a tentative D call TRBD2 (6 bases). Germline assignment: CDR1 SNHLY and CDR2 FYNNEI. Trimming took off 4 bases at V and 8 bases at J, with 12 bases between the two ends. CDR3 length equals 13 residues. The CDR3 nucleotides are TGTGCCAGCAGTGGACGACTAGTAGATGAGCAGTTCTTC. Protein sequence: CASSGRLVDEQFF.

The gene calls are TRBV25-1 and TRBJ1-3; no firm D call. CDR1 and CDR2 (germline): MGHDK, SYGVNS. The CDR3 has 15 amino acids. The V end lost 3 bases, the J end lost 7 bases, and 16 bases lay between the germline ends. The CDR3 DNA reads TGTGCCAGCAGTGAGTGGGAGGGATCGCCGAACACCATATATTTT. Translated: CASSEWEGSPNTIYF.

The chain employs TRBV19 and TRBJ1-1; 7 bases fit TRBD1. This CDR3 is built from 14 residues. The germline gives CDR1 LNHDA, CDR2 SQIVND (reference sequence). The V and J ends lost 8 bases and 3 bases, in that order; junction bases with no gene match: 9. DNA of the CDR3: TGTGCCAGTCAAGTCACAGGGGCCCACACTGAAGCTTTCTTT. Protein sequence: CASQVTGAHTEAFF. Complete variable domain (other parts from reference TRBV19 and TRBJ1-1): DGGITQSPKYLFRKEGQNVTLSCEQNLNHDAMYWYRQDPGQGLRLIYYSQIVNDFQKGDIAEGYSVSREKKESFPLTVTSAQKNPTAFYLCASQVTGAHTEAFFGQGTRLTVV.

In its sample, this clone was seen once. The chain joins TRBV3-1 (or the pseudogene TRBV3-2) to TRBJ2-7, with TRBD1 identical over 10 bases. Germline V gene data show CDR1 as LGHDT and CDR2 as YNNKEL (reference sequence). The CDR3 sequence is 14 residues long. Trimming removed 4 bases from V and 3 bases from J; junction bases left unmatched: 3. The CDR3: CASSPGTGDYEQYF. In nucleotides, the CDR3 is TGTGCCAGCAGCCCCGGGACAGGGGACTACGAGCAGTACTTC.

Only one count was recorded for this clone. The chain links TRBV2 to TRBJ1-2; TRBD1 is a possible D gene (5 bases). Trimming pared 6 bases from V and 2 bases from J, leaving 13 bases between. The V gene's germline CDR1 is SNHLY and CDR2 FYNNEI. CDR3 length: 14 residues. The chain's CDR3 is CASRGGRGNYGYTF. The CDR3 DNA reads TGTGCCAGCAGGGGGGGGAGAGGAAACTATGGCTACACCTTC.

V gene TRBV24-1 combines with J gene TRBJ1-4, with D possibly matching TRBD1 (5 bases). CDR1 is KGHDR and CDR2 is SFDVKD in the germline V gene. This CDR3 is 20 amino acids long. The ends were cut back, 6 bases at V and 5 bases at J, with 30 bases in the middle. CDR3 in amino acids: CATSSADSPAVGPGNEKLFF. Written as DNA, the CDR3 is TGTGCCACCAGTTCGGCTGACTCCCCCGCAGTAGGACCAGGGAATGAAAAACTGTTTTTT.

V and J are TRBV19 and TRBJ1-2, with D tentatively TRBD1 (5 bases). V gave up 5 bases and J gave up 4 bases, with 17 bases separating them. Germline assignment: CDR1 LNHDA and CDR2 SQIVND (reference sequence). The CDR3 totals 15 residues. The CDR3 sequence is CASSEPGRSVYGYTF. In nucleotides, the CDR3 is TGTGCCAGTAGTGAACCGGGACGCAGTGTCTATGGCTACACCTTC.

V is TRBV9 and J is TRBJ1-2; 7 bases map to TRBD1. V dropped 3 bases and J dropped 7; count of bases not matched to a gene: 9. The CDR3 runs to 14 residues. Germline CDR1 reads SGDLS; CDR2 reads YYNGEE. CDR3 coding DNA: TGTGCCAGCAGCGCCCCCGGGACAGAGGCTGGCTACACCTTC. Translation: CASSAPGTEAGYTF.

The rearrangement joins TRBV9 to TRBJ1-3; D uncertain. V shed 4 bases and J shed 2 bases, with 13 bases lying between them. This CDR3 contains 15 residues. Germline assignment: CDR1 SGDLS and CDR2 YYNGEE. The CDR3 reads CASSTEVSAGNTIYF. Here the CDR3 DNA reads TGTGCCAGCAGCACCGAGGTCTCGGCTGGAAACACCATATATTTT.

This chain links TRBV7-6 with TRBJ2-3; D might be TRBD1 (6 bases). The ends were cut back, 5 bases at V and 0 bases at J, with 12 bases in the middle. Germline CDR1 SGHVS, CDR2 FNYEAQ. This CDR3 is built from 15 residues. CDR3 protein: CASSPRDKSTDTQYF. The CDR3 coding sequence is TGTGCCAGCAGCCCTCGGGACAAGAGCACAGATACGCAGTATTTT.

V and J are TRBV5-6 and TRBJ2-7; a weak D match, TRBD2 (6 bases). Trimming stripped 5 bases from V and 0 bases from J, with 18 bases between. This CDR3 contains 16 residues. Germline V CDR1 and CDR2: SGHDT, YYEEEE. This CDR3 reads CASSFTTVGGSYEQYF. For the CDR3, the DNA is TGTGCCAGCAGTTTTACTACCGTGGGGGGCTCCTACGAGCAGTACTTC.

The V and J genes are TRBV5-1 and TRBJ2-4, with D unresolved. CDR3 length: 14 residues. Deletions cut 0 bases from V and 6 bases from J, with 10 bases between. Germline CDR1 SGHRS, CDR2 YFSETQ. The CDR3: CASSLALGINIQYF. The DNA for the CDR3 is TGCGCCAGCAGCTTGGCCCTGGGGATAAACATTCAGTACTTC.

Only one count was recorded for this clone. The J gene is TRBJ1-1, the V gene TRBV7-9; 7 nucleotides agree with TRBD1. The germline V gene has CDR1 SEHNR and CDR2 FQNEAQ (reference sequence). J gave up 11 bases and V 1 base, and 10 bases lay outside the gene matches. The CDR3 runs 14 residues. The CDR3: CASSLGQGRGEAFF. CDR3 DNA: TGTGCCAGCAGCTTAGGACAGGGCCGGGGAGAGGCTTTCTTT.

This clone was picked up one time. This chain links TRBV4-3 with TRBJ2-1; TRBD2 matches 12 bases. The CDR3 totals 19 residues. The V gene's germline CDR1 is LGHNA and CDR2 YSLEER. J was trimmed by 4 bases and V by 0 bases; bases with no gene match: 10. Written as DNA, the CDR3 is TGCGCCAGCAGCCAAGATCTCCGCGGACTAGCGGGGAGTTACAATGAGCAGTTCTTC. Its translation is CASSQDLRGLAGSYNEQFF.